The T cell receptor (beta chain) described here comes from a study of post-analysis software for immune sequencing data. Study information: Disease trajectories encompassed relapsing-remitting, secondary progressive and progressive-relapsing multiple sclerosis. Study conclusions and caveats: Included in a set of 5 or 6 TRBV segments more frequent in patients than controls were TRBV5-6, TRBV5-1 and TRBV20-1. F measure clustering grouped samples strongly by preparation batch.

Only a few counts were recorded for this clonotype. Its matching antigen is unknown. Unique molecular identifiers were built into the TCR beta cDNA libraries. It was from roughly 1 to 10 million T cells that approximately 500,000 cDNA molecules came. TCRdb ran MiXCR on the PCR reads and lists one entry per CDR3 protein. The repertoire holds 700,000 to 800,000 distinct CDR3 sequences, just under 30% seen once, with around 0.56% in the top ten. Germline V gene lookup returns CDR1 SGHRS and CDR2 YFSETQ. This CDR3 spans 14 amino acids. The V gene lost 3 bases and the J gene lost 3 bases, with 12 bases spanning the gap.

Sequenced: blood. This chain links TRBV5-1 with TRBJ1-1; no clear D. The sequence was collected from a girl aged 10 to 17 with multiple sclerosis. The CDR3 nucleotides read TGCGCCAGCAGCTGGCCGGGTCGGGACACTGAAGCTTTCTTT. It encodes CASSWPGRDTEAFF. Looking up the rest from reference TRBV5-1 and TRBJ1-1 gives the full variable domain: KAGVTQTPRYLIKTRGQQVTLSCSPISGHRSVSWYQQTPGQGLQFLFEYFSETQRNKGNFPGRFSGRQFSNSRSEMNVSTLELGDSALYLCASSWPGRDTEAFFGQGTRLTVV.